The following is a T cell receptor beta chain sequence with its context. This sample was included in a study of blood T cell repertoires in COVID-19. Study at large: COVID-19 samples, acute and convalescent, were from the United States, Italy and Spain. Sample material is recorded as cDNA or gDNA derived from T cells, B-cell-depleted T cells, or PBMCs.

This CDR3 is 15 amino acids long. V was clipped by 4 bases and J by 3 bases, with 10 bases between them. Per germline, CDR1 LNHDA and CDR2 SQIVND (reference sequence). In the original analysis: By means of reference gene primer amplification, nucleated cell counts were estimated. Data came from immunoSEQ multiplex PCR; TCRdb stores just in-frame clones and leaves some out. V and J calls and clone size are as listed in that table; D and trimming were resolved from the DNA. The sample has fewer than 200,000 clones; 70% to 90% are singletons. Input material: peripheral blood. The chain has TRBV19 and TRBJ1-6, with a possible D match to TRBD1 (6 bases). The sequence was obtained from a woman aged 80 or over with COVID-19, enrolled during active disease. In DNA, the CDR3 is TGTGCCAGTAGTACCCGACAGGTCTATAATTCACCCCTCCACTTT. Its translation: CASSTRQVYNSPLHF.